One sample yielded the 30 T cell receptor beta chains listed below, sequenced in a study of TIL therapy for anti-PD-1-resistant metastatic lung cancer. Sequencing used immunoSEQ v3. Assay: immunoSEQ multiplex PCR; the TCRdb copy retains only in-frame clones and omits some. The data show approximately 92,000 clones, less than 70% seen once. Indicated time point: pre-treatment sample, taken before nivolumab and TIL therapy. The tumor samples were excised metastases, mostly pleural nodules or supraclavicular lymph nodes. The material was tumor tissue, obtained at baseline. The receptors shown here come from a person aged 25-85 years with non-small cell lung cancer.

This rearrangement joins TRBV14 to TRBJ2-7, with D possibly matching TRBD2 (7 bases). This CDR3 spans 16 amino acids. Germline lookup yields CDR1 SGHDN and CDR2 FVKESK. Trimming pared 4 bases from V and 2 bases from J, leaving 18 bases between. CDR3 nucleotides: TGTGCCAGCAGCCCAATGGGACCCGGGGGGCCCTACGAGCAGTACTTC. It specifies CASSPMGPGGPYEQYF.

This clone occurred once. V usage is TRBV24-1 and J usage is TRBJ1-2; D is ambiguous. The CDR3 has 12 residues. V shed 3 bases and J shed 8 bases, with 9 bases lying between them. Germline-derived CDR1 and CDR2 are KGHDR and SFDVKD. CDR3 DNA: TGTGCCACCAGTGATAGGGAGGACGGCTACACCTTC. It translates to CATSDREDGYTF.

This clone was picked up a small number of times. V gene TRBV3-1 (or the pseudogene TRBV3-2) combines with J gene TRBJ2-1, with D possibly TRBD1 on 7 matching bases. Germline values: CDR1 LGHDT, CDR2 YNNKEL (reference sequence). Trimming took 3 bases from V and 8 from J, leaving 14 bases between them. This CDR3 spans 14 amino acids. The CDR3 DNA sequence: TGTGCCAGCAGCCATACGCAGGGGGGTCATGAGCAGTTCTTC. It translates to CASSHTQGGHEQFF.

The chain links TRBV7-8 to TRBJ2-7; D gene unclear. V was clipped by 1 base and J by 2 bases, with 9 bases between them. CDR3 length: 14 amino acids. Germline loops: CDR1 SGHVS, CDR2 FQNEAQ. The CDR3 sequence: CASSLGGKTYEQYF. The CDR3 DNA follows: TGTGCCAGCAGCTTAGGTGGAAAAACCTACGAGCAGTACTTC.

The rearrangement links TRBV19 to TRBJ1-5, with no clear D. Germline V gene sequence: CDR1 LNHDA, CDR2 SQIVND (reference sequence). V dropped 7 bases and J dropped 11 bases, with 12 bases sitting between them. CDR3 length: 11 amino acids. The CDR3 reads CASIRSKTQHF. CDR3 sequence (DNA): TGTGCCAGTATCCGGTCCAAGACCCAGCATTTT.

Sample share makes this clone medium-sized. The rearrangement joins TRBV24-1 to TRBJ2-4; 7 bases align to TRBD1. CDR1 KGHDR and CDR2 SFDVKD come from the germline V gene. V was clipped by 4 bases and J by 15 bases; unmatched bases: 8. The CDR3 loop spans 12 amino acids. The CDR3 spells CATSDSHRGWYF. CDR3 nucleotides: TGTGCCACCAGTGACTCTCACAGGGGTTGGTACTTC.

V and J are TRBV19 and TRBJ2-7; D gene unclear. CDR3 size: 13 residues. Trimming stripped 3 bases from V and 2 bases from J, with 8 bases between. The germline V gene encodes CDR1 LNHDA and CDR2 SQIVND (reference sequence). CDR3 residues: CASSIGYAYEQYF. Written as DNA, the CDR3 is TGTGCCAGTAGTATCGGCTACGCCTACGAGCAGTACTTC.

CDR3 nucleotides: TGTGCCAGCAGCTTGCAGGGCCCAGCGGGGGCCCAGCATTTT. This translates into CASSLQGPAGAQHF. The V gene is TRBV5-6, the J gene TRBJ1-5; D possibly corresponds to TRBD1 (5 bases). Germline V gene data show CDR1 as SGHDT and CDR2 as YYEEEE. Trimming took off 1 base at V and 11 bases at J, with 16 bases between the two ends. The CDR3 covers 14 residues. Full variable domain (remainder filled in from reference TRBV5-6 and TRBJ1-5): DAGVTQSPTHLIKTRGQQVTLRCSPKSGHDTVSWYQQALGQGPQFIFQYYEEEERQRGNFPDRFSGHQFPNYSSELNVNALLLGDSALYLCASSLQGPAGAQHFGDGTRLSIL.

The CDR3 nucleotides read TGCAGCGTTGGGACAGGGGTGTGGGGCGGAACCTACGAGCAGTACTTC. Its protein is CSVGTGVWGGTYEQYF. The chain uses TRBV29-1 and TRBJ2-7; 9 bases match TRBD1. CDR1 is SQVTM and CDR2 is ANQGSEA in the germline V gene. The CDR3 loop spans 16 amino acids. The V and J ends lost 4 bases and 2 bases, in that order; junction bases with no gene match: 12.

This clone was seen ten or more times. The CDR3 DNA is TGTGCCAGCAGCTTAGCGCAAGCAACTAATGAAAAACTGTTTTTT. Translated: CASSLAQATNEKLFF. The chain uses TRBV11-2 and TRBJ1-4; no firm D call. This CDR3 is 15 amino acids long. V lost 1 base to trimming and J lost 0 bases, with 6 bases between them. Germline V gene sequence: CDR1 SGHAT, CDR2 FQNNGV.

This clone was detected a few times. The chain employs TRBV14 and TRBJ1-6, with TRBD1 identical over 7 bases. The V gene end was trimmed by 4 bases and the J gene end by 4 bases; junction bases not matched to a gene: 4. The CDR3 length is 15 residues. Looked up from germline, CDR1 is SGHDN and CDR2 is FVKESK. The CDR3 DNA is TGTGCCAGCAGCCCTCCGGGACAGTATAATTCACCCCTCCACTTT. It codes for CASSPPGQYNSPLHF.

This clone has a handful of counts. This CDR3 reads CASSHGTSAYEQYF. DNA for the CDR3: TGTGCCAGCAGCCACGGGACTAGCGCCTACGAGCAGTACTTC. The rearrangement uses TRBV7-6 and TRBJ2-7, with 10 bases fitting TRBD2. V was clipped by 5 bases and J by 2 bases; unmatched bases: 3. Germline V gene sequence: CDR1 SGHVS, CDR2 FNYEAQ. The CDR3 is 14 residues long.

A single count supports this clone. This chain's CDR3 is CASSLTQTGMNQPQHF. As DNA, the CDR3 is TGTGCCAGCAGCTTAACTCAGACAGGGATGAATCAGCCCCAGCATTTT. The chain is built from TRBV7-9 and TRBJ1-5; 7 bases align to TRBD1. The J segment lost 4 bases and the V segment lost 2 bases, leaving 8 bases of the junction unmatched. The CDR3 loop spans 16 amino acids. Germline CDR1 SEHNR, CDR2 FQNEAQ (reference sequence). Variable domain in full (rest from reference TRBV7-9 and TRBJ1-5): DTGVSQNPRHKITKRGQNVTFRCDPISEHNRLYWYRQTLGQGPEFLTYFQNEAQLEKSRLLSDRFSAERPKGSFSTLEIQRTEQGDSAMYLCASSLTQTGMNQPQHFGDGTRLSIL.

This clone was found a few times. The chain carries TRBV6-1 and TRBJ1-5, with unresolved D. Germline loops: CDR1 MNHNS, CDR2 SASEGT. V was shortened by 2 bases and J by 0 bases, with 8 bases between the two germline ends. This CDR3 has 15 amino acids. The CDR3 nucleotides read TGTGCCAGCAGTGAATCGACCATTAGCAATCAGCCCCAGCATTTT. Translating gives CASSESTISNQPQHF.

This clone was seen once. V gene TRBV25-1 combines with J gene TRBJ1-2, with 9 bases that match TRBD1. This CDR3 is 14 amino acids long. V dropped 8 bases and J dropped 2; count of bases not matched to a gene: 6. Germline CDR1 MGHDK, CDR2 SYGVNS. The CDR3 nucleotides are TGTGCCAGCTCCCAAGGGACAGGGAACTATGGCTACACCTTC. It encodes CASSQGTGNYGYTF.

The chain couples TRBV2 to TRBJ2-2; 8 bases line up with TRBD2. CDR3 length: 15 residues. The V gene's germline CDR1 is SNHLY and CDR2 FYNNEI. Trimming removed 6 bases from V and 6 bases from J; junction bases left unmatched: 9. The CDR3 sequence: CASSQAGAGAGELFF. DNA of the CDR3: TGTGCCAGCAGCCAAGCGGGGGCAGGGGCCGGGGAGCTGTTTTTT. The entire variable domain, with the rest obtained from reference TRBV2 and TRBJ2-2, is as follows: EPEVTQTPSHQVTQMGQEVILRCVPISNHLYFYWYRQILGQKVEFLVSFYNNEISEKSEIFDDQFSVERPDGSNFTLKIRSTKLEDSAMYFCASSQAGAGAGELFFGEGSRLTVL.

The chain carries TRBV5-4 and TRBJ2-5; 8 bases agree with TRBD2. Looked up from germline, CDR1 is SGHNT and CDR2 is YYREEE (reference sequence). The CDR3 is made up of 16 amino acids. V shed 1 base, J shed 1 base, and the junction held 6 bases outside the gene matches. The CDR3 protein is CASSLYRGGFQETQYF. CDR3 bases: TGTGCCAGCAGCTTGTACCGCGGGGGGTTCCAAGAGACCCAGTACTTC.

V is TRBV28 and J is TRBJ2-5, with 7 bases matching TRBD1. This CDR3 has 14 amino acids. Per the germline V gene, CDR1 is MDHEN and CDR2 is SYDVKM. J gave up 5 bases and V 6 bases, and 9 bases lay outside the gene matches. CDR3 sequence reads: CASRLRQGRETQYF. As DNA, the CDR3 is TGTGCCAGCAGACTCCGACAGGGCCGGGAGACCCAGTACTTC.

This clone has a single count. This sequence joins TRBV12-2 and TRBJ1-3; the table names TRBD1, a call not compared with the DNA. TRBV12-2 is noted as a pseudogene. This CDR3 has 17 amino acids. The DNA of the CDR3 is TGTGCAAGTCGCTTAGCCTCCAACAGGGGCTCTGGAAACACCATATATTTT. Its protein product is CASRLASNRGSGNTIYF.

The table lists this clone with many counts. The V gene is TRBV4-1, the J gene TRBJ2-2, with D hard to call. CDR1 is MGHRA, CDR2 YSYEKL, per germline. The CDR3 spans 14 residues. Trimming cost V 0 bases and J 9 bases, with 11 bases left between them. The CDR3 nucleotides read TGCGCCAGCAGCCAAGAGCTGAGTGCGAGGGAGCTGTTTTTT. This translates into CASSQELSARELFF.

This clone was seen just once. The chain uses TRBV10-2 and TRBJ2-3, with D perhaps TRBD1 or TRBD2 (5 bases each). Between the trimmed V and J ends, which lost 6 bases and 2 bases, there was a span of 12 bases. There are 14 residues in the CDR3. The germline V gene encodes CDR1 WSHSY and CDR2 SAAADI. The CDR3 loop reads CASRTGGTTDTQYF. CDR3 in DNA: TGCGCCAGCAGGACTGGGGGTACCACAGATACGCAGTATTTT.

V usage is TRBV7-2 and J usage is TRBJ1-3, with TRBD1 identical over 7 bases. V lost 1 base and J lost 2; bases outside the gene matches: 8. Per germline, CDR1 SGHTA and CDR2 FQGNSA. The CDR3 contains 17 residues. The CDR3 loop reads CASSLDRGGSPGNTIYF. The CDR3 DNA reads as TGTGCCAGCAGCTTAGACAGGGGAGGGAGTCCTGGAAACACCATATATTTT.

This chain connects TRBV11-2 to TRBJ1-6; D is undetermined. In germline, CDR1 is SGHAT, CDR2 FQNNGV. V was pared by 3 bases and J by 9 bases, with 12 bases between. CDR3 length: 14 amino acids. In DNA form, the CDR3 reads TGTGCCAGCAGCTTGGGCTACATTTCTTCACCCCTCCACTTT. Residues: CASSLGYISSPLHF.

This clone has a single count. The chain carries TRBV5-8 and TRBJ2-7; D may be TRBD1 (5 bases). CDR1 is SGHTS and CDR2 is YDEGEE in the germline V gene. The CDR3 covers 13 residues. V dropped 5 bases and J dropped 3 bases, with 12 bases sitting between them. In nucleotides, the CDR3 is TGTGCCAGCAGGGAAGGGGTTCTCTACGAGCAGTACTTC. It is translated as CASREGVLYEQYF. Full variable domain (remainder filled in from reference TRBV5-8 and TRBJ2-7): EAGVTQSPTHLIKTRGQQATLRCSPISGHTSVYWYQQALGLGLQFLLWYDEGEERNRGNFPPRFSGRQFPNYSSELNVNALELEDSALYLCASREGVLYEQYFGPGTRLTVT.

The chain is built from TRBV6-2 or TRBV6-3 and TRBJ2-5, with 8 bases matching TRBD2. The V gene's germline CDR1 is MNHEY and CDR2 SVGEGT. CDR3 length: 16 amino acids. Unmatched junction bases numbered 12, after V lost 5 bases and J lost 4 bases. CDR3: CASSDRWRGAGETQYF. The CDR3 DNA is TGTGCCAGCAGTGACAGGTGGCGGGGGGCCGGAGAGACCCAGTACTTC.

This clone was recorded at least ten times. V is TRBV7-8 and J is TRBJ1-2, with D unclear. Trimming left V 3 bases short and J 8 bases short, with 19 bases between. Germline V lookup: CDR1 SGHVS, CDR2 FQNEAQ. The CDR3 spans 15 residues. DNA of the CDR3: TGTGCCAGCAGCTTCTCCCAGGTCCACGGGAAAGGCTACACCTTC. This codes for CASSFSQVHGKGYTF.

This clone turned up a few times. In DNA form, the CDR3 reads TGTGCCAGCAGCGTAGATGCAGGCTACGAGCAGTACTTC. It yields the protein CASSVDAGYEQYF. This rearrangement joins TRBV9 to TRBJ2-7; D gene ambiguous. V gave up 0 bases and J gave up 3 bases, with 7 bases separating them. Germline V gene data show CDR1 as SGDLS and CDR2 as YYNGEE. CDR3 length equals 13 residues.

This clone was found once. The rearrangement links TRBV5-6 to TRBJ1-3, with TRBD1 identical over 7 bases. The V and J ends lost 5 bases and 3 bases, in that order; junction bases with no gene match: 5. CDR1 is SGHDT, CDR2 YYEEEE, per germline. The length of the CDR3 is 14 residues. CDR3 nucleotides: TGTGCCAGCAGAGGTAGGGGGCTTGGAAACACCATATATTTT. It translates to CASRGRGLGNTIYF.

This chain connects TRBV6-5 to TRBJ2-5; 8 bases are a match to TRBD2. With V trimmed by 2 bases and J by 1 base, 3 bases remained unmatched. Germline CDR1 is MNHEY and CDR2 is SVGAGI. The CDR3 totals 15 residues. Here the CDR3 reads CASSYVGTSQETQYF. As DNA, the CDR3 is TGTGCCAGCAGTTACGTCGGGACTAGCCAAGAGACCCAGTACTTC.

V is TRBV6-6 and J is TRBJ1-1; D gene unclear. Trimming left V 8 bases short and J 4 bases short, with 14 bases between. The germline V gene has CDR1 MNHNY and CDR2 SVGAGI (reference sequence). This CDR3 region has 13 residues. This CDR3 reads CASYGRVGTEAFF. DNA of the CDR3: TGTGCCAGCTATGGACGGGTAGGCACTGAAGCTTTCTTT.